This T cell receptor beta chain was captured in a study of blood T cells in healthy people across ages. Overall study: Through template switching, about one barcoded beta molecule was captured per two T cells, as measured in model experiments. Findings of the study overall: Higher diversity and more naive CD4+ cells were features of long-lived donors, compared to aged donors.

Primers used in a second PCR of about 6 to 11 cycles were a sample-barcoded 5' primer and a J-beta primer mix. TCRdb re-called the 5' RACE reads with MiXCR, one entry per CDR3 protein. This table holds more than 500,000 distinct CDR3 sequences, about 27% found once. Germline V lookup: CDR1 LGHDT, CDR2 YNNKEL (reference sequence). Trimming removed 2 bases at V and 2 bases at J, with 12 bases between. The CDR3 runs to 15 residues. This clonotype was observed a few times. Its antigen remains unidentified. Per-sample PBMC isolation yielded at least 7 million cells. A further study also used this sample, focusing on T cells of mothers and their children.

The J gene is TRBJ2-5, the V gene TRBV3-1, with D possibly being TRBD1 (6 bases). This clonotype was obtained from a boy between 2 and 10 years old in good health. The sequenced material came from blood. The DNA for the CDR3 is TGTGCCAGCAGCCAACAAGGGGGACCTCAAGAGACCCAGTACTTC. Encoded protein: CASSQQGGPQETQYF.